Each of the 10 T cell receptor beta chains below was sequenced from the same sample in a study of blood T cell repertoires in COVID-19. Profiling relied on immunoSEQ multiplex PCR, and the TCRdb table lists in-frame clones only, not all of them. The data show 200,000 to 250,000 clones, approximately 88% seen once. The sequenced material came from PBMCs or T cells enriched from blood (not recorded which). These receptors all stem from a woman in her twenties or thirties who had been exposed to COVID-19.

This sequence joins TRBV27 and TRBJ1-2; TRBD1 matches at 8 bases. V lost 3 bases to trimming and J lost 4 bases; unmatched junction nucleotides: 4. Germline V gene sequence: CDR1 MNHEY, CDR2 SMNVEV (reference sequence). The CDR3 covers 14 residues. This chain's CDR3 is CASSFSDRAYGYTF. The CDR3 nucleotides read TGTGCCAGCAGTTTTTCGGACAGGGCCTATGGCTACACCTTC.

The rearrangement joins TRBV5-6 to TRBJ2-7; 9 bases align to TRBD1. The ends lost 1 base at V and 4 bases at J; junction bases unmatched: 6. The CDR3 has 15 amino acids. CDR1 SGHDT and CDR2 YYEEEE come from the germline V gene. CDR3: CASSLWGQGVYEQYF. Written as DNA, the CDR3 is TGTGCCAGCAGCTTGTGGGGACAGGGCGTTTACGAGCAGTACTTC.

This clone was seen just once. V is TRBV9 and J is TRBJ2-1, with TRBD2 identical over 8 bases. V trimming: 6 bases; J trimming: 1 base; junction bases outside the gene matches: 6. CDR3 length: 15 amino acids. Germline V gene lookup returns CDR1 SGDLS and CDR2 YYNGEE. CDR3 sequence: CASTRLALSYNEQFF. The CDR3 nucleotides are TGTGCCAGCACCCGACTAGCGCTGTCCTACAATGAGCAGTTCTTC.

This chain joins TRBV10-2 and TRBJ1-2, with 8 bases aligning to TRBD1. Germline V gene sequence: CDR1 WSHSY, CDR2 SAAADI. The CDR3 covers 15 residues. After removal of 7 bases from V and 6 bases from J, the junction contained 13 bases not matched to a gene. CDR3 loop: CASIGRRMDRDGYTF. The CDR3 nucleotides read TGCGCCAGCATAGGTCGTCGAATGGACAGGGATGGCTACACCTTC.

The rearrangement links TRBV25-1 to TRBJ1-1; no reliable D call. The CDR3 runs 11 residues. V shed 6 bases and J shed 8 bases, with 10 bases lying between them. Germline CDR1 and CDR2: MGHDK and SYGVNS. The DNA of the CDR3 is TGTGCCAGCAGACAGACCGCAGAAGCTTTCTTT. Its translation is CASRQTAEAFF.

The J gene is TRBJ2-2, the V gene TRBV7-2, with D maybe TRBD1 (7 bases). The CDR3 is 17 amino acids. CDR1 SGHTA and CDR2 FQGNSA come from the germline V gene. Trimming took 1 base from V and 7 from J, leaving 19 bases between them. CDR3 residues: CASSLGASGGTYGELFF. The CDR3 coding sequence is TGTGCCAGCAGCTTAGGTGCATCAGGGGGGACGTACGGGGAGCTGTTTTTT.

This rearrangement joins TRBV12-3 or TRBV12-4 to TRBJ1-1; tentatively, D is TRBD1 (6 bases). Trimming cost V 2 bases and J 6 bases, with 10 bases left between them. The CDR3 is 13 amino acids. This CDR3 is CASSLSYRAEAFF. The DNA of the CDR3 is TGTGCCAGCAGTTTATCTTACAGGGCTGAAGCTTTCTTT.

The rearrangement joins TRBV20-1 to TRBJ1-2; weak D call: TRBD1 (5 bases). The V end was cut by 3 bases, the J end by 4 bases, with 9 bases between. Germline lookup yields CDR1 DFQATT and CDR2 SNEGSKA (reference sequence). The CDR3 is 12 amino acids. CDR3 in amino acids: CSASAGLYGYTF. CDR3 sequence (DNA): TGCAGTGCTAGTGCAGGGCTCTATGGCTACACCTTC.

Notes on this clone: At the DNA level, this CDR3 is encoded by other sequences in the same sample as well. In DNA, the CDR3 is TGTGCCAGCAGTTCGGGAAGGAGCAATCAGCCCCAGCATTTT. As protein: CASSSGRSNQPQHF. The chain combines TRBV27 with TRBJ1-5, with D uncertain. The CDR3 is 14 residues long. V gave up 4 bases and J gave up 1 base, with 8 bases separating them. Germline V lookup: CDR1 MNHEY, CDR2 SMNVEV (reference sequence).

The J gene is TRBJ1-1, the V gene TRBV21-1; the DNA was not compared with TRBD1, the D call given in the table. TRBV21-1 is classified as a pseudogene. This CDR3 is built from 15 residues. CDR3 in amino acids: CASIPYRDRGTEAFF. The CDR3 DNA sequence: TGTGCCAGCATCCCGTACCGGGACAGGGGTACTGAAGCTTTCTTT.